The clone carrying this T cell receptor beta chain was seen just once. The antigen is unknown. The PCR contained 60 Vbeta and 13 Jbeta primers. Assay: immunoSEQ multiplex PCR; the TCRdb copy retains only in-frame clones and omits some. The sample records 200,000 to 250,000 clones, about 77% being singletons. Germline V gene lookup returns CDR1 LGHNA and CDR2 YNFKEQ. The V and J ends lost 0 bases and 7 bases respectively, with 18 bases between them. There are 17 residues in the CDR3. The sample comes from a study of cytomegalovirus exposure and HLA in healthy donors. Whole-study results and caveats: The study put 150 to 200 TCR beta chains on its list as cytomegalovirus-associated. Analysis was performed later, and it showed HLA-associated TCR beta chains to be more clonally expanded than equally common others. Among the CMV-associated chains, three were confirmed in vitro as specific for CMV antigens.

The sample comprised PBMCs. This receptor was taken from a woman aged 25 to 45 in good health and CMV-seronegative. J is TRBJ1-4 and V is TRBV4-2; the D gene is possibly TRBD1 (5 bases). The CDR3 region is CASSQESDGGVGEKLFF. Written as DNA, the CDR3 is TGTGCCAGCAGCCAAGAAAGTGATGGGGGGGTTGGTGAAAAACTGTTTTTT.